One sample yielded the 14 T cell receptor beta chains listed below, sequenced in a study of neoadjuvant anti-PD-1 for oral cavity cancer. Some clones are missing from TCRdb's copy, which holds only in-frame ones; the method was immunoSEQ multiplex PCR. The sample lists approximately 72,000 clones; about 83% were seen once. The source was PBMCs, collected before nivolumab (anti-PD-1) treatment. The receptors derive from a person aged 35-79 years with oral cavity squamous cell carcinoma.

The V gene is TRBV5-1, the J gene TRBJ1-3; D possibly corresponds to TRBD1 (5 bases). The germline V and J ends were trimmed by 5 bases and 8 bases, with 11 bases remaining between them. The germline V gene encodes CDR1 SGHRS and CDR2 YFSETQ. The CDR3 is made up of 12 amino acids. The CDR3 DNA reads as TGCGCCAGCAGTCCTGGGGGGGACACCATATATTTT. This encodes CASSPGGDTIYF.

This chain connects TRBV7-6 to TRBJ2-7; 7 bases are a match to TRBD1. The CDR3 contains 15 residues. The J segment lost 2 bases and the V segment lost 4 bases, leaving 8 bases of the junction unmatched. Germline V gives CDR1 SGHVS, CDR2 FNYEAQ. The CDR3 reads CASSSIMDRTYEQYF. DNA of the CDR3: TGTGCCAGCAGCTCCATCATGGACAGGACCTACGAGCAGTACTTC.

The genes are TRBV5-1 and TRBJ2-2; D remains ambiguous. V was cut by 1 base and J by 5 bases, with 9 bases left in between. Germline V gene sequence: CDR1 SGHRS, CDR2 YFSETQ. The length of the CDR3 is 14 residues. DNA of the CDR3: TGCGCCAGCAGCTTGCCCGATCGTACCGGGGAGCTGTTTTTT. Amino acids: CASSLPDRTGELFF.

The rearrangement uses TRBV5-4 and TRBJ1-2; the D gene is possibly TRBD1 (5 bases). Trimming cost V 3 bases and J 8 bases, with 14 bases left between them. CDR1 is SGHNT, CDR2 YYREEE, per germline (reference sequence). The CDR3 is 13 residues long. CDR3 bases: TGTGCCAGCAGCTGGGTAGGGGTAGGGGGCTACACCTTC. Its protein is CASSWVGVGGYTF.

This clone has a single count. This rearrangement joins TRBV11-2 to TRBJ2-3; the D is unclear. The germline V and J ends were trimmed by 2 bases and 3 bases, with 9 bases remaining between them. Germline V gene sequence: CDR1 SGHAT, CDR2 FQNNGV. CDR3 length: 14 amino acids. The CDR3 sequence is CASSLIAATDTQYF. CDR3 bases: TGTGCCAGCAGCTTAATTGCAGCTACAGATACGCAGTATTTT.

The V and J genes are TRBV12-5 and TRBJ1-4, with TRBD1 as a possible D gene (6 bases). CDR1 is LGHNT, CDR2 FRNRAP, per germline. The CDR3 extends over 13 amino acids. V was cut by 1 base and J by 7 bases, with 7 bases left in between. In DNA, the CDR3 is TGTGCTAGTGGTTTGGCAGGGGTTGAAAAACTGTTTTTT. Its protein is CASGLAGVEKLFF.

The genes are TRBV2 and TRBJ2-1; D not resolved. Germline loops: CDR1 SNHLY, CDR2 FYNNEI. Trimming shortened V by 11 bases and J by 2 bases, and 16 bases separated the two germline ends. The CDR3 covers 14 residues. The CDR3 reads CAGMLETTYNEQFF. In DNA form, the CDR3 reads TGTGCCGGCATGCTAGAAACGACCTACAATGAGCAGTTCTTC. The full variable domain, completed using reference TRBV2 and TRBJ2-1, is EPEVTQTPSHQVTQMGQEVILRCVPISNHLYFYWYRQILGQKVEFLVSFYNNEISEKSEIFDDQFSVERPDGSNFTLKIRSTKLEDSAMYFCAGMLETTYNEQFFGPGTRLTVL.

The V gene is TRBV4-1, the J gene TRBJ1-2, with no clear D. Per the germline V gene, CDR1 is MGHRA and CDR2 is YSYEKL. The CDR3 spans 14 residues. Deletions cut 3 bases from V and 6 bases from J, with 14 bases between. CDR3 in amino acids: CASSQVLSRDGYTF. DNA for the CDR3: TGCGCCAGCAGCCAGGTCCTCAGTCGGGATGGCTACACCTTC.

The chain employs TRBV27 and TRBJ2-1; 11 nucleotides line up with TRBD2. CDR1 is MNHEY, CDR2 SMNVEV, per germline (reference sequence). V lost 6 bases, J lost 6 bases, and 4 bases stayed unmatched. This CDR3 contains 14 residues. CDR3 coding DNA: TGTGCCAGCAGACTAGCGGGAGCCGCCAATGAGCAGTTCTTC. Its protein is CASRLAGAANEQFF.

This clone was picked up a small number of times. The rearrangement links TRBV5-1 to TRBJ2-7, with TRBD1 matching over 7 bases. CDR1 is SGHRS, CDR2 YFSETQ, per germline. Unmatched junction bases numbered 6, after V lost 4 bases and J lost 2 bases. CDR3 length: 14 residues. The CDR3 DNA reads as TGCGCCAGCAGCGGAAAGGGGACAGCCTACGAGCAGTACTTC. Translating it yields CASSGKGTAYEQYF.

The rearrangement joins TRBV5-6 to TRBJ2-3; TRBD2 matches at 8 bases. The ends lost 4 bases at V and 2 bases at J; junction bases unmatched: 9. Germline values: CDR1 SGHDT, CDR2 YYEEEE. This CDR3 contains 16 residues. The CDR3 nucleotides read TGTGCCAGCAGCCGGAGAGGGACTAGATTCACAGATACGCAGTATTTT. As protein: CASSRRGTRFTDTQYF. Looking up the rest from reference TRBV5-6 and TRBJ2-3 gives the full variable domain: DAGVTQSPTHLIKTRGQQVTLRCSPKSGHDTVSWYQQALGQGPQFIFQYYEEEERQRGNFPDRFSGHQFPNYSSELNVNALLLGDSALYLCASSRRGTRFTDTQYFGPGTRLTVL.

This chain uses TRBV2 with TRBJ2-1; TRBD2 matches at 10 bases. The germline V gene encodes CDR1 SNHLY and CDR2 FYNNEI. With 6 bases clipped from V and 4 bases from J, the junction kept 6 bases outside the gene matches. The CDR3 spans 15 residues. The CDR3 loop is CASRGTSGAYNEQFF. CDR3 coding DNA: TGTGCCAGCAGGGGTACTAGCGGGGCTTACAATGAGCAGTTCTTC.

The chain is built from TRBV10-2 and TRBJ2-3; D remains ambiguous. The V and J ends lost 7 bases and 2 bases respectively, with 7 bases between them. This CDR3 is built from 12 residues. The germline V gene encodes CDR1 WSHSY and CDR2 SAAADI. CDR3 loop: CASKSYTDTQYF. In nucleotides, the CDR3 is TGCGCCAGCAAGTCCTACACAGATACGCAGTATTTT.

The rearrangement uses TRBV10-2 and TRBJ1-6; the D gene is possibly TRBD1 (6 bases). V was trimmed by 4 bases and J by 6 bases, leaving 7 bases between them. This CDR3 spans 13 amino acids. In germline, CDR1 is WSHSY, CDR2 SAAADI. CDR3 nucleotide sequence: TGCGCCAGCAGTGTACAGGGTAATTCACCCCTCCACTTT. This sequence encodes CASSVQGNSPLHF.